These 9 T cell receptor beta chains were sequenced from one sample in a study of T-cell memory formation after mild COVID-19. TCRdb reprocessed the 5' RACE reads with MiXCR, giving one entry per CDR3 protein. The sample contains approximately 490,000 distinct CDR3 sequences, roughly 22% of which appear only once. The sample comprised PBMCs or a T cell subset sorted from them (not recorded which). The receptors here all came from an adult woman who had mild COVID-19 (a few samples of this study predate the infection). Cell type and time point are not known.

The chain couples TRBV29-1 to TRBJ2-7, with TRBD2 identical over 16 bases. The CDR3 totals 17 residues. Unmatched junction bases numbered 7, after V lost 3 bases and J lost 2 bases. Germline assignment: CDR1 SQVTM and CDR2 ANQGSEA. The CDR3 protein is CSVEGLAGGRGTYEQYF. The DNA for the CDR3 is TGCAGCGTTGAGGGACTAGCGGGGGGGCGAGGAACCTACGAGCAGTACTTC.

This clonotype was seen more than once but under ten times. CDR3 bases: TGTGCCAGCAGTGCAAATCCCGGGACAGGGGGCAGGGGAGGGGAGCTGTTTTTT. This codes for CASSANPGTGGRGGELFF. The chain uses TRBV6-1 and TRBJ2-2; TRBD1 matches at 12 bases. Unmatched junction bases numbered 14, after V lost 4 bases and J lost 8 bases. Germline V gene sequence: CDR1 MNHNS, CDR2 SASEGT. The CDR3 runs to 18 residues.

The rearrangement uses TRBV7-9 and TRBJ2-3; 11 bases agree with TRBD2. V lost 3 bases, J lost 5 bases, and 10 bases stayed unmatched. The CDR3 runs 17 residues. Germline-derived CDR1 and CDR2 are SEHNR and FQNEAQ (reference sequence). The CDR3 region has the DNA TGTGCCAGCAGCTTTCACTTTAGCGGGGGGGCCAGAGATACGCAGTATTTT. Its translation: CASSFHFSGGARDTQYF.

This chain links TRBV6-5 with TRBJ2-3, with 10 bases that match TRBD2. The V segment lost 2 bases and the J segment 2 bases; nucleotides outside the gene matches: 7. The CDR3 covers 17 residues. Germline V gives CDR1 MNHEY, CDR2 SVGAGI. The CDR3 DNA follows: TGTGCCAGCAGTTACGGTCTAGCGGGGGCACCCACAGATACGCAGTATTTT. Its translation: CASSYGLAGAPTDTQYF.

There are many counts of this clonotype. The chain links TRBV11-3 to TRBJ2-1; 14 bases map to TRBD2. J was trimmed by 6 bases and V by 1 base; bases with no gene match: 5. Per the germline V gene, CDR1 is SGHNT and CDR2 is YENEEA. The CDR3 loop spans 17 amino acids. The CDR3 region is CASSLALTSGRANEQFF. CDR3 DNA: TGTGCCAGCAGCTTAGCCCTGACTAGCGGGAGGGCCAATGAGCAGTTCTTC.

The CDR3 coding sequence is TGCGCCAGCAGCCAAGAACAGGTTCGGGATCAGCCCCAGCATTTT. Encoded protein: CASSQEQVRDQPQHF. The chain combines TRBV4-1 with TRBJ1-5, with D possibly being TRBD1 (5 bases). Germline V CDR1 and CDR2: MGHRA, YSYEKL. The CDR3 is 15 residues long. Trimming took 0 bases from V and 5 from J, leaving 11 bases between them.

This clonotype was detected many times. The J gene is TRBJ2-1, the V gene TRBV12-3 or TRBV12-4, with 8 bases matching TRBD2. J lost 8 bases, V lost 6 bases, and 15 bases had no gene match. The CDR3 is made up of 16 amino acids. The CDR3 DNA follows: TGTGCCAGCAGCATAGCAGGGCGGGGGGCGCGGGATGAGCAGTTCTTC. Its translation: CASSIAGRGARDEQFF.

V and J are TRBV7-3 and TRBJ2-1, with 7 nucleotides matching TRBD2. The CDR3 sequence is 15 residues long. Trimming removed 4 bases from V and 5 bases from J; junction bases left unmatched: 8. Per germline, CDR1 SGHTA and CDR2 FQGTGA. The CDR3 sequence is CASSSRELQNNEQFF. The CDR3, as DNA: TGTGCCAGCAGCTCGCGGGAGTTGCAGAACAATGAGCAGTTCTTC.

This clonotype came up a few times. The CDR3 here is CSADRGGNEQFF. The CDR3 DNA follows: TGCAGTGCGGACAGGGGGGGGAATGAGCAGTTCTTC. The chain couples TRBV20-1 to TRBJ2-1; 10 bases line up with TRBD1. The CDR3 has 12 amino acids. Trimming took 6 bases from V and 7 from J; bases not matched to a gene: 3. Germline V CDR1 and CDR2: DFQATT, SNEGSKA (reference sequence).